One and the same sample provided the 32 T cell receptor beta chains below, sequenced in a study of siplizumab effects on memory and regulatory T cells. Clones were sequenced by immunoSEQ multiplex PCR, and TCRdb holds only the in-frame ones, with some missing. The sample has more than 95,000 clones, over 90% seen once. The sample comprised Tregs sorted from blood. The receptors stem from a human donor in good health.

The V gene is TRBV5-1, the J gene TRBJ2-7; 9 bases are shared with TRBD1. The CDR3 is 14 amino acids. V lost 2 bases, J lost 8 bases, and 8 bases stayed unmatched. The germline CDR1 and CDR2 sequences are SGHRS and YFSETQ. Written as DNA, the CDR3 is TGCGCCAGCAGCTTAGAGGGGACAGGGTTCAAGCAGTACTTC. It translates to CASSLEGTGFKQYF.

This chain joins TRBV2 and TRBJ1-4; 7 bases map to TRBD1. V lost 6 bases, J lost 7 bases, and 8 bases stayed unmatched. The CDR3 contains 14 residues. In germline, CDR1 is SNHLY, CDR2 FYNNEI. In DNA, the CDR3 is TGTGCCAGCAGAGGGACAGCCTATGGTGAAAAACTGTTTTTT. Amino acids: CASRGTAYGEKLFF.

The rearrangement uses TRBV7-2 and TRBJ2-7, with unresolved D. The CDR3 covers 13 residues. Trimming removed 5 bases from V and 6 bases from J, with 14 bases in between. CDR1 and CDR2 from the germline V gene are SGHTA and FQGNSA. CDR3 sequence (DNA): TGTGCCAGCAGCCGTGACTGGGCACTCGAGCAGTACTTC. Translated, it gives CASSRDWALEQYF.

V usage is TRBV2 and J usage is TRBJ1-1; possible D gene TRBD1, 6 bases. Trimming removed 9 bases from V and 13 bases from J, with 27 bases in between. The CDR3 totals 14 residues. The germline V gene encodes CDR1 SNHLY and CDR2 FYNNEI. The CDR3 is CASFRAEKLVGGFF. The CDR3 DNA sequence: TGTGCCAGTTTCAGAGCGGAGAAACTAGTAGGGGGTTTCTTT.

Of note for this clone: The germline gene is not matched at one end of the junction; a read error may be the cause. Other DNA sequences from this sample encode an identical CDR3 as well. V and J are TRBV29-1 and TRBJ2-7; TRBD2 agrees at 15 bases. The CDR3 spans 13 residues. CDR1 and CDR2 (germline): SQVTM, ANQGSEA. CDR3 sequence (DNA): TGCAGCGCCGGGACTAGCGGGAGGAGGGAGCAATACTTC. The encoded protein is CSAGTSGRREQYF.

The chain links TRBV14 to TRBJ1-6; D possibly corresponds to TRBD1 (6 bases). Germline loops: CDR1 SGHDN, CDR2 FVKESK. There are 16 residues in the CDR3. Trimming left V 2 bases short and J 7 bases short, with 15 bases between. In DNA form, the CDR3 reads TGTGCCAGCAGCCAAATCTTAACAGGGCCCAATTCACCCCTCCACTTT. Translation gives CASSQILTGPNSPLHF.

The J gene is TRBJ1-4, the V gene TRBV4-1; the D gene is possibly TRBD1 (6 bases). The V and J ends lost 0 bases and 8 bases respectively, with 16 bases between them. The CDR3 is 16 residues long. Germline V gives CDR1 MGHRA, CDR2 YSYEKL. CDR3: CASSQEILGAREKLFF. DNA of the CDR3: TGCGCCAGCAGCCAAGAAATTTTGGGGGCTCGAGAAAAACTGTTTTTT.

The gene calls are TRBV5-4 and TRBJ2-7; 9 nucleotides align to TRBD1. The CDR3 is 15 residues long. V dropped 5 bases and J dropped 7; count of bases not matched to a gene: 13. Germline V gives CDR1 SGHNT, CDR2 YYREEE (reference sequence). The CDR3 reads CASSSPGQGPSEQYF. The CDR3 nucleotides are TGTGCCAGCAGTTCCCCGGGACAGGGCCCGTCGGAGCAGTACTTC.

This clone was seen a single time. The chain carries TRBV11-2 and TRBJ1-2; 9 bases align to TRBD1. This CDR3 is built from 17 residues. V gave up 5 bases and J gave up 2 bases; unmatched junction bases: 12. CDR1 is SGHAT, CDR2 FQNNGV, per germline. CDR3 in DNA: TGTGCCAGCAGCCCAAGGACAGGGGCTAGAAGCAACTATGGCTACACCTTC. As protein: CASSPRTGARSNYGYTF.

The chain combines TRBV2 with TRBJ2-7; D may match TRBD1 or TRBD2 (5 bases each). Germline V CDR1 and CDR2: SNHLY, FYNNEI. V was cut by 10 bases and J by 5 bases, with 21 bases left in between. The CDR3 covers 14 residues. CDR3 sequence (DNA): TGTGCCACGACCCCTCGAGGGGTTTACCACGAGCAGTACTTC. This gives the protein CATTPRGVYHEQYF.

The chain has TRBV6-5 and TRBJ1-1; D gene ambiguous. Trimming cost V 7 bases and J 8 bases, with 11 bases left between them. This CDR3 spans 11 amino acids. CDR1 and CDR2 from the germline V gene are MNHEY and SVGAGI. The CDR3 nucleotides read TGTGCCAGCAAGATGGGAGCCGAAGCTTTCTTT. It codes for CASKMGAEAFF.

The V gene is TRBV7-2, the J gene TRBJ2-1, with TRBD2 identical over 7 bases. This CDR3 has 15 residues. Germline V gene lookup returns CDR1 SGHTA and CDR2 FQGNSA. With 3 bases clipped from V and 6 bases from J, the junction kept 8 bases outside the gene matches. The CDR3 DNA follows: TGTGCCAGCAGCTTCGGACTAGACCTCGTCAATGAGCAGTTCTTC. Its translation is CASSFGLDLVNEQFF.

V gene TRBV7-2 combines with J gene TRBJ1-2, with 8 bases matching TRBD1. The germline gives CDR1 SGHTA, CDR2 FQGNSA. V trimming: 4 bases; J trimming: 6 bases; junction bases outside the gene matches: 4. The CDR3 is made up of 13 amino acids. The CDR3 bases are TGTGCCAGCAGCTCGGACAGGGTCCATGGCTACACCTTC. This encodes CASSSDRVHGYTF.

This rearrangement joins TRBV29-1 to TRBJ2-7, with 10 positions matching TRBD2. Germline-derived CDR1 and CDR2 are SQVTM and ANQGSEA. V lost 6 bases to trimming and J lost 4 bases; unmatched junction nucleotides: 6. CDR3 size: 13 residues. DNA for the CDR3: TGCAGCGTACGAGCGGGGGGGCCGTACGAGCAGTACTTC. This gives the protein CSVRAGGPYEQYF.

The rearrangement joins TRBV18 to TRBJ2-1, with D perhaps matching TRBD2 (6 bases). V was pared by 3 bases and J by 6 bases, with 15 bases between. Germline CDR1 reads KGHSH; CDR2 reads LQKENI. The CDR3 spans 15 residues. For the CDR3, the DNA is TGTGCCAGCTCACCCGGGGGAAGGGTGCGCAATGAGCAGTTCTTC. Translated: CASSPGGRVRNEQFF.

The rearrangement links TRBV6-1 to TRBJ2-7, with 11 bases matching TRBD1. Germline assignment: CDR1 MNHNS and CDR2 SASEGT. The CDR3 is 15 amino acids. Trimming at V came to 4 bases and at J to 2 bases, leaving 4 bases not matched to a gene. The CDR3 reads CASSGGQGVAYEQYF. The CDR3 coding sequence is TGTGCCAGCAGTGGGGGACAGGGGGTCGCCTACGAGCAGTACTTC.

This clone was found once. The chain is built from TRBV18 and TRBJ2-1, with D hard to call. Trimming took 5 bases from V and 7 from J, leaving 9 bases between them. The V gene's germline CDR1 is KGHSH and CDR2 LQKENI. The CDR3 runs to 12 residues. The CDR3 region is CASSSRVNEQFF. The CDR3 region has the DNA TGTGCCAGCTCATCCCGGGTGAATGAGCAGTTCTTC.

In this sample, this clone turned up once. This chain uses TRBV5-5 with TRBJ2-6, with a weak D call TRBD2 (6 bases). The CDR3 is made up of 17 amino acids. The V end was cut by 4 bases, the J end by 0 bases, with 14 bases between. The germline CDR1 and CDR2 sequences are SGHKS and YYEKEE (reference sequence). The DNA for the CDR3 is TGTGCCAGCAGCCTGGAGGGCATCTCCTCTGGGGCCAACGTCCTGACTTTC. Translated: CASSLEGISSGANVLTF.

This chain uses TRBV2 with TRBJ1-2; 8 bases line up with TRBD1. Germline CDR1 reads SNHLY; CDR2 reads FYNNEI. There are 15 residues in the CDR3. The V segment lost 4 bases and the J segment 5 bases; nucleotides outside the gene matches: 9. CDR3 protein: CASSGSQGAGYGYTF. CDR3 DNA: TGTGCCAGCAGTGGAAGTCAGGGGGCTGGTTATGGCTACACCTTC.

This chain connects TRBV13 to TRBJ1-6, with D tentatively TRBD1 (5 bases). The V end was cut by 1 base, the J end by 8 bases, with 15 bases between. From germline, CDR1 is PRHDT and CDR2 FYEKMQ (reference sequence). CDR3 length: 16 amino acids. For the CDR3, the DNA is TGTGCCAGCAGCTTAGAGGGGTCGCCCCTGGATTCACCCCTCCACTTT. It yields the protein CASSLEGSPLDSPLHF.

This clone has a single count. DNA of the CDR3: TGTGCCAGCAGTGAAGGACAGGGAATAGGCGACGAGCAGTACTTC. Its translation: CASSEGQGIGDEQYF. V is TRBV2 and J is TRBJ2-7; TRBD1 aligns across 7 bases. Germline V gene data show CDR1 as SNHLY and CDR2 as FYNNEI. V trimming: 1 base; J trimming: 5 bases; junction bases outside the gene matches: 8. This CDR3 is built from 15 residues.

This clone has just a few counts. The chain carries TRBV4-1 and TRBJ1-1; no firm D call. The V and J ends lost 1 base and 1 base respectively, with 10 bases between them. The CDR3 length is 15 residues. Germline loops: CDR1 MGHRA, CDR2 YSYEKL. CDR3 sequence reads: CASSQAGTGNTEAFF. CDR3 coding DNA: TGCGCCAGCAGCCAAGCGGGCACGGGGAACACTGAAGCTTTCTTT.

The V gene is TRBV7-6, the J gene TRBJ2-5; D uncertain. This CDR3 region has 14 residues. CDR1 and CDR2 (germline): SGHVS, FNYEAQ. Trimming removed 1 base from V and 2 bases from J, with 8 bases in between. CDR3 protein: CASSLEAYQETQYF. CDR3 nucleotide sequence: TGTGCCAGCAGCTTAGAGGCTTATCAAGAGACCCAGTACTTC.

This clone is a singleton in its sample. The genes are TRBV30 and TRBJ2-3; D may be TRBD1 (5 bases). V lost 0 bases and J lost 3, with 10 bases in between. This CDR3 comprises 14 residues. Germline V gene lookup returns CDR1 GTSNPN and CDR2 SVGIG (reference sequence). The CDR3 is CAWSVGQGTDTQYF. CDR3 sequence (DNA): TGTGCCTGGAGTGTAGGCCAGGGAACAGATACGCAGTATTTT.

The gene calls are TRBV4-2 and TRBJ2-3, with D unclear. V lost 2 bases and J 2 bases, leaving 17 bases between the germline ends. This CDR3 region has 17 residues. Germline V gene data show CDR1 as LGHNA and CDR2 as YNFKEQ. The CDR3 loop reads CASSQQRGSDSTDTQYF. The DNA for the CDR3 is TGTGCCAGCAGCCAACAAAGAGGATCAGACTCCACAGATACGCAGTATTTT.

The chain uses TRBV29-1 and TRBJ2-3, with D possibly being TRBD2 (6 bases). The CDR3 has 15 amino acids. V was shortened by 8 bases and J by 0 bases, with 18 bases between the two germline ends. Per the germline V gene, CDR1 is SQVTM and CDR2 is ANQGSEA. The CDR3: CSLSDGSGSTDTQYF. For the CDR3, the DNA is TGCAGCTTATCAGATGGGAGCGGGAGCACAGATACGCAGTATTTT.

CDR3 region: CSAPGGPEQYF. The CDR3 DNA is TGCAGTGCGCCGGGGGGGCCCGAGCAGTACTTC. The chain recombines TRBV20-1 with TRBJ2-7, with TRBD2 matching over 8 bases. The CDR3 extends over 11 amino acids. Germline-derived CDR1 and CDR2 are DFQATT and SNEGSKA (reference sequence). V dropped 6 bases and J dropped 6; count of bases not matched to a gene: 4.

This clone appeared once. The V and J genes are TRBV6-6 and TRBJ1-1; the D is unclear. Germline V gene lookup returns CDR1 MNHNY and CDR2 SVGAGI (reference sequence). Trimming cost V 6 bases and J 7 bases, with 9 bases left between them. CDR3 length equals 11 residues. The CDR3 protein is CASRIRGEAFF. The CDR3 bases are TGTGCCAGCAGGATACGGGGTGAAGCTTTCTTT.

The V and J genes are TRBV6-5 and TRBJ1-1; D may be TRBD1 (5 bases). V was shortened by 7 bases and J by 10 bases, with 16 bases between the two germline ends. Germline V gives CDR1 MNHEY, CDR2 SVGAGI. The CDR3 extends over 12 amino acids. The chain's CDR3 is CASTRTGRGAFF. CDR3 sequence (DNA): TGTGCCAGCACCCGTACGGGGCGGGGAGCTTTCTTT.

V usage is TRBV7-9 and J usage is TRBJ1-2; 12 bases align to TRBD1. V was pared by 3 bases and J by 4 bases, with 9 bases of the junction left unmatched. Looked up from germline, CDR1 is SEHNR and CDR2 is FQNEAQ (reference sequence). The length of the CDR3 is 17 residues. In DNA form, the CDR3 reads TGTGCCAGCAGCTTCGGGACAGGGGGCGCCTTAGGCTATGGCTACACCTTC. Translating gives CASSFGTGGALGYGYTF. Combining the CDR3 with reference TRBV7-9 and TRBJ1-2 gives the whole variable domain DTGVSQNPRHKITKRGQNVTFRCDPISEHNRLYWYRQTLGQGPEFLTYFQNEAQLEKSRLLSDRFSAERPKGSFSTLEIQRTEQGDSAMYLCASSFGTGGALGYGYTFGSGTRLTVV.

The sample holds one count of this clone. J is TRBJ2-7 and V is TRBV28, with TRBD1 matching 9 bases. With 4 bases clipped from V and 5 bases from J, the junction kept 9 bases outside the gene matches. CDR1 and CDR2 (germline): MDHEN, SYDVKM. CDR3 size: 15 residues. CDR3 protein: CASSSPTGGRHEQYF. For the CDR3, the DNA is TGTGCCAGCAGTTCGCCTACAGGGGGCAGGCACGAGCAGTACTTC.

The V and J genes are TRBV10-2 and TRBJ1-1, with D possibly TRBD1 on 5 matching bases. Germline CDR1 and CDR2: WSHSY and SAAADI. The CDR3 runs to 12 residues. Trimming pared 8 bases from V and 3 bases from J, leaving 10 bases between. The CDR3 region is CASAEGHTEAFF. CDR3 sequence (DNA): TGCGCCAGCGCCGAGGGGCACACTGAAGCTTTCTTT.